These T cell receptor beta chains were read from a single sample in a study of blood T cell repertoires in COVID-19. Sequenced by immunoSEQ multiplex PCR; TCRdb stores in-frame clones only, minus some. This sample yields around 180,000 clones, of which about 82% are seen a single time; 5% to 8.5% belongs to the top ten. Sequenced: peripheral blood. These receptor sequences come from a man between 65 and 80 years old with active or convalescent COVID-19. The CDR3 runs from the conserved cysteine through the conserved F or W. Each record gives: clone size, D gene, J gene, V gene, CDR3 protein, CDR3 DNA. A D gene is named only where the DNA matches it firmly. Clone size appears in some rows only: once, few, many, or a class for an expanded clone.

clone size: -; D gene: -; J gene: TRBJ1-1; V gene: TRBV9; CDR3 protein: CASSVAGDTEAFF; CDR3 DNA: TGTGCCAGCAGCGTCGCGGGCGACACTGAAGCTTTCTTT
clone size: -; D gene: TRBD2; J gene: TRBJ2-2; V gene: TRBV30; CDR3 protein: CAWEGRAGELFF; CDR3 DNA: TGTGCGTGGGAGGGAAGGGCCGGGGAGCTGTTTTTT
clone size: -; D gene: TRBD1; J gene: TRBJ1-5; V gene: TRBV6-6; CDR3 protein: CASDPGQGMRTQHF; CDR3 DNA: TGTGCCAGCGATCCCGGACAGGGCATGAGGACCCAGCATTTT
clone size: -; D gene: -; J gene: TRBJ2-1; V gene: TRBV5-1; CDR3 protein: CASSFQDFNEQFF; CDR3 DNA: TGCGCCAGCAGCTTTCAGGACTTCAATGAGCAGTTCTTC
clone size: -; D gene: TRBD1; J gene: TRBJ2-3; V gene: TRBV4-2; CDR3 protein: CASSQGRQGASTDTQYF; CDR3 DNA: TGTGCCAGCAGCCAAGGCAGACAGGGGGCCAGCACAGATACGCAGTATTTT
clone size: -; D gene: -; J gene: TRBJ1-1; V gene: TRBV15; CDR3 protein: CATSRVGSWRNTEAFF; CDR3 DNA: TGTGCCACCAGCAGAGTAGGGAGTTGGAGGAACACTGAAGCTTTCTTT
clone size: -; D gene: TRBD1; J gene: TRBJ2-1; V gene: TRBV24-1; CDR3 protein: CATSDEQKAGTGSTSEQFF; CDR3 DNA: TGTGCCACCAGTGATGAACAAAAAGCCGGGACAGGGAGTACGTCTGAGCAGTTCTTC
clone size: -; D gene: TRBD2; J gene: TRBJ2-3; V gene: TRBV7-8; CDR3 protein: CASSPWRGGPGDTQYF; CDR3 DNA: TGTGCCAGCAGCCCATGGCGGGGGGGCCCAGGAGATACGCAGTATTTT
clone size: -; D gene: -; J gene: TRBJ2-5; V gene: TRBV2; CDR3 protein: CASSEVTREETQYF; CDR3 DNA: TGTGCCAGCAGTGAAGTGACTAGAGAAGAGACCCAGTACTTC
clone size: -; D gene: -; J gene: TRBJ2-7; V gene: TRBV7-9; CDR3 protein: CASSLNSGKGDEQYF; CDR3 DNA: TGTGCCAGCAGCTTAAACAGTGGGAAGGGGGACGAGCAGTACTTC
clone size: -; D gene: TRBD1; J gene: TRBJ2-3; V gene: TRBV5-4; CDR3 protein: CASSLRDSHTDTQYF; CDR3 DNA: TGTGCCAGCAGCTTGAGGGACAGCCACACAGATACGCAGTATTTT
clone size: -; D gene: TRBD1; J gene: TRBJ2-5; V gene: TRBV6-1; CDR3 protein: CASSETGQQETQYF; CDR3 DNA: TGTGCCAGCAGTGAGACGGGACAGCAAGAGACCCAGTACTTC
clone size: -; D gene: -; J gene: TRBJ1-1; V gene: TRBV7-9; CDR3 protein: CASSFEGFGNTEAFF; CDR3 DNA: TGTGCCAGCAGCTTCGAGGGTTTCGGGAACACTGAAGCTTTCTTT
clone size: -; D gene: TRBD1; J gene: TRBJ1-4; V gene: TRBV5-4; CDR3 protein: CASSTKDRGDEKLFF; CDR3 DNA: TGTGCCAGCAGCACCAAGGACAGGGGAGACGAAAAACTGTTTTTT
clone size: -; D gene: -; J gene: TRBJ2-4; V gene: TRBV2; CDR3 protein: CASSDSGKNIQYF; CDR3 DNA: TGTGCCAGCAGTGATAGCGGAAAAAACATTCAGTACTTC
clone size: few; D gene: TRBD1; J gene: TRBJ1-6; V gene: TRBV5-6; CDR3 protein: CASSRDRASPLHF; CDR3 DNA: TGTGCCAGCAGCCGGGACAGGGCTTCACCCCTCCACTTT
clone size: -; D gene: TRBD2; J gene: TRBJ2-1; V gene: TRBV13; CDR3 protein: CASSMTRGSSYNEQFF; CDR3 DNA: TGTGCCAGCAGCATGACGCGGGGGAGCTCCTACAATGAGCAGTTCTTC
clone size: -; D gene: -; J gene: TRBJ1-4; V gene: TRBV15; CDR3 protein: CATSRDTGSNEKLFF; CDR3 DNA: TGTGCCACCAGCAGAGATACGGGGTCTAATGAAAAACTGTTTTTT
clone size: -; D gene: TRBD1; J gene: TRBJ1-2; V gene: TRBV6-5; CDR3 protein: CASSYSGTGTGYGYTF; CDR3 DNA: TGTGCCAGCAGTTACTCGGGCACCGGGACAGGATATGGCTACACCTTC
clone size: -; D gene: -; J gene: TRBJ1-6; V gene: TRBV30; CDR3 protein: CAWSVRGASSYNSPLHF; CDR3 DNA: TGTGCCTGGAGTGTACGGGGGGCCAGCTCCTATAATTCACCCCTCCACTTT
clone size: -; D gene: -; J gene: TRBJ1-2; V gene: TRBV18; CDR3 protein: CASSSLTGIGYGYTF; CDR3 DNA: TGTGCCAGCTCATCCCTGACAGGAATCGGGTATGGCTACACCTTC
clone size: -; D gene: -; J gene: TRBJ2-1; V gene: TRBV6-5; CDR3 protein: CASFTGSYNEQFF; CDR3 DNA: TGTGCCAGCTTCACGGGCTCCTACAATGAGCAGTTCTTC
clone size: -; D gene: -; J gene: TRBJ1-6; V gene: TRBV6-5; CDR3 protein: CASTEGRFHF; CDR3 DNA: TGTGCCAGCACGGAGGGTCGATTCCACTTT
clone size: many; D gene: TRBD2; J gene: TRBJ2-3; V gene: TRBV7-9; CDR3 protein: CASSLASGNTDTQYF; CDR3 DNA: TGTGCCAGCAGCTTGGCTAGCGGGAACACAGATACGCAGTATTTT
clone size: -; D gene: -; J gene: TRBJ1-6; V gene: TRBV19; CDR3 protein: CASRDTSYNSPLHF; CDR3 DNA: TGTGCCAGTAGGGACACCTCCTATAATTCACCCCTCCACTTT